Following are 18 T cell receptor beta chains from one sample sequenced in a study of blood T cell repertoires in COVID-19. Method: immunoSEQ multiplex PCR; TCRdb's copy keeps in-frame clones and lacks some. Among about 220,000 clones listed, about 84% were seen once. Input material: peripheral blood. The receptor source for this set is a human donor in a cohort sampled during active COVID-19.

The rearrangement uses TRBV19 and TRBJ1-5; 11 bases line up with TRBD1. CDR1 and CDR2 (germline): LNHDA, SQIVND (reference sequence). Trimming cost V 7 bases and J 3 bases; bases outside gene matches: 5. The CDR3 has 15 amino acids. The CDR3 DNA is TGTGCCAGTACTAGGACAGGGGGCATCAATCAGCCCCAGCATTTT. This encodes CASTRTGGINQPQHF.

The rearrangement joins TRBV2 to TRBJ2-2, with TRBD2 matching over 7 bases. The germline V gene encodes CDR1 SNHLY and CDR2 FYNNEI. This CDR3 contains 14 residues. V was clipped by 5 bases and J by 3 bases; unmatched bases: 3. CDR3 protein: CASSKGGDTGELFF. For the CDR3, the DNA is TGTGCCAGCAGTAAGGGAGGGGACACCGGGGAGCTGTTTTTT.

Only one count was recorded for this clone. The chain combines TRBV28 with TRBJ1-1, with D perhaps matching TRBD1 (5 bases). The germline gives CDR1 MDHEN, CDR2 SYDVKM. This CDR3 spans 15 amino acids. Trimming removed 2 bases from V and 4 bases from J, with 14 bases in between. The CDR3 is CASSLRDGGSTEAFF. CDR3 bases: TGTGCCAGCAGTTTAAGGGACGGGGGATCCACTGAAGCTTTCTTT. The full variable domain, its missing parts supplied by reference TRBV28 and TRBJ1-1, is DVKVTQSSRYLVKRTGEKVFLECVQDMDHENMFWYRQDPGLGLRLIYFSYDVKMKEKGDIPEGYSVSREKKERFSLILESASTNQTSMYLCASSLRDGGSTEAFFGQGTRLTVV.

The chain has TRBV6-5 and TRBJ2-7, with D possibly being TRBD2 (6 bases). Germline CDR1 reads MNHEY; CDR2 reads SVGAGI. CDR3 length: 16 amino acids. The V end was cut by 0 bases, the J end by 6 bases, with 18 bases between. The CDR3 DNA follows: TGTGCCAGCAGTTACTCCCTAGGCTCCGGCGGGGCCGAGCAGTACTTC. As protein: CASSYSLGSGGAEQYF.

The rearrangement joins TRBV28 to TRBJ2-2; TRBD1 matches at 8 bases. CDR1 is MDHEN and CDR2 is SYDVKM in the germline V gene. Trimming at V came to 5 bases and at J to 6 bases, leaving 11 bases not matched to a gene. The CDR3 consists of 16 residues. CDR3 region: CASSPTDRVGPGELFF. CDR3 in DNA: TGTGCCAGCAGTCCAACGGACAGGGTCGGCCCCGGGGAGCTGTTTTTT.

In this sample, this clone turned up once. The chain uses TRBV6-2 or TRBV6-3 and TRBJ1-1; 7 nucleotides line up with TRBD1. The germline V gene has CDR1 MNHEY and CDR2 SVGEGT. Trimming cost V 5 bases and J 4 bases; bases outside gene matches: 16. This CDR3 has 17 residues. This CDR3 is CASSPDRAPLVGTEAFF. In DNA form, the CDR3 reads TGTGCCAGCAGTCCCGACAGGGCCCCCCTCGTTGGCACTGAAGCTTTCTTT.

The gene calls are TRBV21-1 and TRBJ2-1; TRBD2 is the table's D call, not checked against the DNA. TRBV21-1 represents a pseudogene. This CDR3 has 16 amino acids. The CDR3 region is CASSKADGRTWHEQFF. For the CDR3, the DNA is TGTGCCAGCAGCAAGGCCGATGGACGGACTTGGCATGAGCAGTTCTTC.

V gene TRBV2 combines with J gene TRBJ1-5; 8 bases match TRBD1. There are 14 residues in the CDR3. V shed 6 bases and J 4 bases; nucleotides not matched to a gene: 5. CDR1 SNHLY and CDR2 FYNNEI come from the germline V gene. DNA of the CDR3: TGTGCCAGCAGCCAGGGGGCTGGAAATCAGCCCCAGCATTTT. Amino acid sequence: CASSQGAGNQPQHF.

CDR3 sequence (DNA): TGCGCCAGCAGCTTGGGGCTAGCGGTGAACACCGGGGAGCTGTTTTTT. Its translation is CASSLGLAVNTGELFF. The chain uses TRBV5-1 and TRBJ2-2, with TRBD2 matching 7 bases. V shed 0 bases and J 1 base; nucleotides not matched to a gene: 3. The CDR3 length is 16 residues. The germline V gene encodes CDR1 SGHRS and CDR2 YFSETQ.

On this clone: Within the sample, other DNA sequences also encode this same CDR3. CDR3 sequence (DNA): TGTGCCAGCAGTTCGTCCGGCTCTGGAAACACCATATATTTT. Amino acid sequence: CASSSSGSGNTIYF. The chain employs TRBV28 and TRBJ1-3; D gene ambiguous. The CDR3 loop spans 14 amino acids. The germline V gene has CDR1 MDHEN and CDR2 SYDVKM. Trimming pared 4 bases from V and 0 bases from J, leaving 7 bases between.

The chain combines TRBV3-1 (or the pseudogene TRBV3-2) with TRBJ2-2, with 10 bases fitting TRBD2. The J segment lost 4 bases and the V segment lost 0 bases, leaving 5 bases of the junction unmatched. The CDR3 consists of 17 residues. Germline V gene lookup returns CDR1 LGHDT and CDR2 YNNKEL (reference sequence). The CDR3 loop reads CASSQDSLAGVTGELFF. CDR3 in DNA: TGTGCCAGCAGCCAAGATTCGCTAGCGGGGGTCACCGGGGAGCTGTTTTTT.

CDR3 in DNA: TGTGCCAGCAGCTCCGGGACAGGTTTTTATGGCTACACCTTC. This sequence encodes CASSSGTGFYGYTF. The genes are TRBV7-8 and TRBJ1-2, with 8 bases aligning to TRBD1. J was trimmed by 5 bases and V by 4 bases; bases with no gene match: 6. The CDR3 is 14 amino acids. The germline gives CDR1 SGHVS, CDR2 FQNEAQ.

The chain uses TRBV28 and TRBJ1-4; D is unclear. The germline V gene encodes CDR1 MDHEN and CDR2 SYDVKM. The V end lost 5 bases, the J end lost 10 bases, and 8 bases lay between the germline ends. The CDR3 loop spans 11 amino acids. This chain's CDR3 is CASSLSVKLFF. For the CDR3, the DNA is TGTGCCAGCAGTCTCAGCGTAAAACTGTTTTTT.

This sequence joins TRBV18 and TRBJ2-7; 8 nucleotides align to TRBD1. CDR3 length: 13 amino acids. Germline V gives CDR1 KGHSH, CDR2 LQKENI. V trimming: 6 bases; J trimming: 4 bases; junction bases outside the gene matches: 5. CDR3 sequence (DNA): TGTGCCAGCTCCAACAGGGGGTCGTACGAGCAGTACTTC. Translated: CASSNRGSYEQYF.

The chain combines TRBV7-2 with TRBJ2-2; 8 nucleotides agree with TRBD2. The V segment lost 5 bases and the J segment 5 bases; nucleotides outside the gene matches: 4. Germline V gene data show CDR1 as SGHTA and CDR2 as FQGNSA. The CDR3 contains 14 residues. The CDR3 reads CASSRGGGTGELFF. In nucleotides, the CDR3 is TGTGCCAGCAGCCGCGGCGGGGGGACCGGGGAGCTGTTTTTT.

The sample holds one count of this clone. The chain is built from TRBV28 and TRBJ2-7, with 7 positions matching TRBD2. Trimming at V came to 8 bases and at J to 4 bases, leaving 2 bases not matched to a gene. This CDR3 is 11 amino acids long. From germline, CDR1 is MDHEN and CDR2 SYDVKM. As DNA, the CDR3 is TGTGCCAGCTCCGGGGGGTACGAGCAGTACTTC. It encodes CASSGGYEQYF.

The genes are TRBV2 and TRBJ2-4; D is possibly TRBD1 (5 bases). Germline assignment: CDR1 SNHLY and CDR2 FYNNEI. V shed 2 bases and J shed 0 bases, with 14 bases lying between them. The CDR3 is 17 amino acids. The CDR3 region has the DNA TGTGCCAGCAGTGAACAGGGCGGACACATAGCCAAAAACATTCAGTACTTC. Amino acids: CASSEQGGHIAKNIQYF.

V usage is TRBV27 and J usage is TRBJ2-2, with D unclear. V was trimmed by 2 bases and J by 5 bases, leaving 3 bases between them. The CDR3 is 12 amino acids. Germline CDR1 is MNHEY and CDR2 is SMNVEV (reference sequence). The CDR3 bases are TGTGCCAGCAGTTTAACTACCGGGGAGCTGTTTTTT. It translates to CASSLTTGELFF.